What follows are 6 T cell receptor beta chains derived from one specimen sequenced in a study of beta chain features in type 1 diabetes. Study-level results: All four CD4+ subsets of Type 1 diabetes patients contained TCRB CDR3s that were moderately but significantly shorter.

Reverse transcription of all isolated RNA meant that expressed TCRB transcripts were sequenced. This table comes from immunoSEQ multiplex PCR, and its TCRdb copy is limited to in-frame clones, with some not included. In the table there are roughly 290,000 clones, around 16% of which are singletons. Their antigens remain unidentified. The specimen sequenced was naive CD4+ T cells from blood. The receptors shown here come from a man aged 18 to 29 with type 1 diabetes.

In this sample, this clone turned up a few times. This chain joins TRBV6-5 and TRBJ2-5; 7 bases line up with TRBD2. Germline V gene sequence: CDR1 MNHEY, CDR2 SVGAGI. V was pared by 0 bases and J by 4 bases, with 2 bases of the junction left unmatched. CDR3 length: 14 amino acids. CDR3 nucleotides: TGTGCCAGCAGTTACTCGCGGGAGAGAGAGACCCAGTACTTC. Translated, it gives CASSYSRERETQYF.

Comments on this clone: This same CDR3 is encoded by further DNA sequences in the sample. This rearrangement joins TRBV2 to TRBJ2-5; D not certain. This CDR3 is built from 12 residues. Germline values: CDR1 SNHLY, CDR2 FYNNEI. Trimming stripped 3 bases from V and 4 bases from J, with 6 bases between. This chain's CDR3 is CASSESRETQYF. The CDR3 DNA is TGTGCCAGCAGTGAGTCCCGAGAGACCCAGTACTTC.

V gene TRBV27 combines with J gene TRBJ1-2; a weak D match, TRBD1 (6 bases). The CDR3 has 13 amino acids. V was pared by 5 bases and J by 2 bases, with 9 bases between. CDR1 is MNHEY and CDR2 is SMNVEV in the germline V gene (reference sequence). In nucleotides, the CDR3 is TGTGCCAGCAGTCGACAGGAGAACTATGGCTACACCTTC. This encodes CASSRQENYGYTF.

The V gene is TRBV11-2, the J gene TRBJ2-4; D possibly corresponds to TRBD2 (6 bases). V gave up 6 bases and J gave up 1 base, with 16 bases separating them. Germline loops: CDR1 SGHAT, CDR2 FQNNGV. CDR3 length: 16 amino acids. This CDR3 is CASRNTRGLAKNIQYF. In DNA form, the CDR3 reads TGTGCCAGCAGGAACACGCGGGGCCTGGCCAAAAACATTCAGTACTTC.

The rearrangement links TRBV2 to TRBJ1-5, with TRBD1 matching over 8 bases. This CDR3 is built from 17 residues. The V and J ends lost 6 bases and 0 bases, in that order; junction bases with no gene match: 10. The germline gives CDR1 SNHLY, CDR2 FYNNEI. CDR3 sequence: CASRHRGSRHSNQPQHF. CDR3 nucleotide sequence: TGTGCCAGCAGGCACAGGGGGTCCCGCCATAGCAATCAGCCCCAGCATTTT.

The sample holds a few counts of this clone. The chain combines TRBV2 with TRBJ1-5; TRBD1 matches at 7 bases. The germline V gene has CDR1 SNHLY and CDR2 FYNNEI. CDR3 length: 16 residues. The V segment lost 1 base and the J segment 5 bases; nucleotides outside the gene matches: 8. CDR3 in amino acids: CASSEETGTVYQPQHF. The CDR3 DNA sequence: TGTGCCAGCAGTGAAGAGACCGGGACAGTCTATCAGCCCCAGCATTTT.